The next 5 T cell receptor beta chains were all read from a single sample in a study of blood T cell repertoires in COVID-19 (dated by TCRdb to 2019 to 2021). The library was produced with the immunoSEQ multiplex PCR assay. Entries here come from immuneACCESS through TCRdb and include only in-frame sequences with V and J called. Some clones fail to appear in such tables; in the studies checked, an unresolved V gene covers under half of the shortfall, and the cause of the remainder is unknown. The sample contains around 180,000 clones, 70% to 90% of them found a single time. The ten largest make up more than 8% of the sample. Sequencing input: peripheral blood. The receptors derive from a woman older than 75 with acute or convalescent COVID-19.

CDR3 in amino acids: CASSDEGLRHFF. CDR3 nucleotide sequence: TGTGCCAGCAGTGACGAGGGTTTGAGGCATTTCTTT. The rearrangement uses TRBV6-4 and TRBJ1-1; no clear D. The CDR3 sequence is 12 residues long. In germline, CDR1 is MRHNA, CDR2 SNTAGT. The germline V and J ends were trimmed by 2 bases and 13 bases, with 14 bases remaining between them.

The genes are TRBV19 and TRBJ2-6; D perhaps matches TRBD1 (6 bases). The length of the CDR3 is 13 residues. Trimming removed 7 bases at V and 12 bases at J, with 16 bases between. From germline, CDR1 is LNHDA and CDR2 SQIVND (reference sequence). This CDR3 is CASKVGGGSVLTF. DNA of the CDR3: TGTGCCAGTAAGGTGGGTGGGGGCTCCGTCCTGACTTTC.

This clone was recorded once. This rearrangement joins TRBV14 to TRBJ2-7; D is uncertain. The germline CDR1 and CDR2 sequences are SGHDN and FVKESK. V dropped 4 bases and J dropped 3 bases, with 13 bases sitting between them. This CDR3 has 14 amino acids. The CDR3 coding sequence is TGTGCCAGCAGCCCTGGAATGGAGAGCTACGAGCAGTACTTC. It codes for CASSPGMESYEQYF.

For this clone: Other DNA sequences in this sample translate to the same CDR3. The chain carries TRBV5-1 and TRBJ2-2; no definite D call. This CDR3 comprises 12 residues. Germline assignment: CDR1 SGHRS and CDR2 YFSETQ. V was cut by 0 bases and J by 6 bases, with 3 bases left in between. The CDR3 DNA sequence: TGCGCCAGCAGCTTGGCAGCCGGGGAGCTGTTTTTT. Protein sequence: CASSLAAGELFF. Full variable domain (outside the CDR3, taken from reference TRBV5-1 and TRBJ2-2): KAGVTQTPRYLIKTRGQQVTLSCSPISGHRSVSWYQQTPGQGLQFLFEYFSETQRNKGNFPGRFSGRQFSNSRSEMNVSTLELGDSALYLCASSLAAGELFFGEGSRLTVL.

The CDR3 sequence: CASSPRGSSTAEAFF. The CDR3, as DNA: TGTGCCAGCAGCCCCAGAGGGTCCTCGACCGCTGAAGCTTTCTTT. The chain links TRBV11-3 to TRBJ1-1; D is uncertain. The CDR3 has 15 residues. With 5 bases removed from V and 6 bases from J, the gap between germline ends came to 19 bases. Germline V gives CDR1 SGHNT, CDR2 YENEEA.